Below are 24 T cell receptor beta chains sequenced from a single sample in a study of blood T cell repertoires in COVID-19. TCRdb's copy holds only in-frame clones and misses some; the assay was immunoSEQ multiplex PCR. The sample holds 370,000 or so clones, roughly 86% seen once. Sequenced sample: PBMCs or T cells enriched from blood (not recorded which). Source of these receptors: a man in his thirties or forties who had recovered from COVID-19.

This chain's CDR3 is CASSPQGAGQPQHF. CDR3 bases: TGTGCCAGCAGTCCTCAGGGGGCTGGTCAGCCCCAGCATTTT. This sequence joins TRBV6-5 and TRBJ1-5; 8 bases map to TRBD1. With 5 bases clipped from V and 6 bases from J, the junction kept 6 bases outside the gene matches. CDR3 size: 14 residues. CDR1 is MNHEY, CDR2 SVGAGI, per germline.

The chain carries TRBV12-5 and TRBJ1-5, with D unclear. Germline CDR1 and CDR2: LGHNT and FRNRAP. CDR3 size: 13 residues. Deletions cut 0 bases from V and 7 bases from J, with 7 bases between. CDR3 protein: CASGLVYPQPQHF. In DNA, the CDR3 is TGTGCTAGTGGTTTGGTTTATCCCCAGCCCCAGCATTTT.

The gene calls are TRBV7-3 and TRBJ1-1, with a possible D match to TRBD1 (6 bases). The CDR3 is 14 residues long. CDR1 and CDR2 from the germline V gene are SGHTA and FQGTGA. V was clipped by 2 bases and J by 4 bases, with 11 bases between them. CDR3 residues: CASSLAGGATEAFF. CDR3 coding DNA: TGTGCCAGCAGCTTAGCCGGGGGGGCCACTGAAGCTTTCTTT. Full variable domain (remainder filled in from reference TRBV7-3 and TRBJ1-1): GAGVSQTPSNKVTEKGKYVELRCDPISGHTALYWYRQSLGQGPEFLIYFQGTGAADDSGLPNDRFFAVRPEGSVSTLKIQRTERGDSAVYLCASSLAGGATEAFFGQGTRLTVV.

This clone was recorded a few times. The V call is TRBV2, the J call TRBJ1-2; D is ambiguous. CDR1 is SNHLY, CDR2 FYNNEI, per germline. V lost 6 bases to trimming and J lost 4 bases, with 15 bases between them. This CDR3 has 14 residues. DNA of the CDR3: TGTGCCAGCAGAGAAACAGACGTCTCCTATGGCTACACCTTC. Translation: CASRETDVSYGYTF.

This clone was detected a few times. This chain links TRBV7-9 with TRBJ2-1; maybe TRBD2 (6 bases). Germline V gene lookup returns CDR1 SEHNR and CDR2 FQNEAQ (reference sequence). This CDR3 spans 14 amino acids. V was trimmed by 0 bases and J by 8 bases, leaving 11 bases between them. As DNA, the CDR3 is TGTGCCAGCAGCTTAGCGGGGGGTGAGGATGAGCAGTTCTTC. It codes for CASSLAGGEDEQFF.

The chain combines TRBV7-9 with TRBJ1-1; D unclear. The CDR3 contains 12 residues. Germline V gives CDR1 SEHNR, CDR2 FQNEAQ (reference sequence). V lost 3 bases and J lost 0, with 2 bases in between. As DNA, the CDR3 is TGTGCCAGCAGCTTCGTGAACACTGAAGCTTTCTTT. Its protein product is CASSFVNTEAFF.

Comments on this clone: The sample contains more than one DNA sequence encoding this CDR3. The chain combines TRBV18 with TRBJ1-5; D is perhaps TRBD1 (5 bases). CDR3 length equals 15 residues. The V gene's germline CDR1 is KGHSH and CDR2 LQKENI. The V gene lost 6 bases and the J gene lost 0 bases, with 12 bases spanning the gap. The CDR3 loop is CASSPTGYSNQPQHF. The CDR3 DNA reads TGTGCCAGCTCCCCCACAGGTTATAGCAATCAGCCCCAGCATTTT.

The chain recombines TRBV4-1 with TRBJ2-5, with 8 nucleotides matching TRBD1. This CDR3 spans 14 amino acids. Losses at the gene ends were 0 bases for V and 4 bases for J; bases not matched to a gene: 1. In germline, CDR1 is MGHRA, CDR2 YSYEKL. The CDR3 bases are TGCGCCAGCAGCCAAGAAGACAGGGGAGAGACCCAGTACTTC. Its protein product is CASSQEDRGETQYF.

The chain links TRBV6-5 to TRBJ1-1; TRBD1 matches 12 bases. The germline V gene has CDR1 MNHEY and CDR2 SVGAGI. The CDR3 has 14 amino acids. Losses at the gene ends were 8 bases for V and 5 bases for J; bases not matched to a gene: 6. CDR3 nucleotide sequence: TGTGCCAGCGTCCGGGACAGGGGGCGGACTGAAGCTTTCTTT. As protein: CASVRDRGRTEAFF.

The CDR3 loop reads CASSRTPGSGNTIYF. The CDR3 DNA reads TGTGCCAGCAGCCGAACTCCAGGCTCTGGAAACACCATATATTTT. This chain joins TRBV3-1 (or the pseudogene TRBV3-2) and TRBJ1-3; no firm D call. Germline lookup yields CDR1 LGHDT and CDR2 YNNKEL (reference sequence). This CDR3 has 15 residues. Between the trimmed V and J ends, which lost 4 bases and 0 bases, there was a span of 10 bases.

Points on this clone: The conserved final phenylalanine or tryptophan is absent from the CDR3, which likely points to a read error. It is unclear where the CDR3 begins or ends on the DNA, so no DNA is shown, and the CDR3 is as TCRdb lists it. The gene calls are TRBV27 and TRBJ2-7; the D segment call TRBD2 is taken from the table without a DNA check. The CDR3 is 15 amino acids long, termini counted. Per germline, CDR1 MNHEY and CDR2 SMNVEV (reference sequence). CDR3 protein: CASSFQSGTSRILRL.

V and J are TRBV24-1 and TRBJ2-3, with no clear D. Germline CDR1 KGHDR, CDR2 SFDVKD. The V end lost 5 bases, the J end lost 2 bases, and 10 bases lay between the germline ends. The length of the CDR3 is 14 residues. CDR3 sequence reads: CATSGTQPTDTQYF. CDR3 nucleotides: TGTGCCACCAGTGGAACACAACCCACAGATACGCAGTATTTT.

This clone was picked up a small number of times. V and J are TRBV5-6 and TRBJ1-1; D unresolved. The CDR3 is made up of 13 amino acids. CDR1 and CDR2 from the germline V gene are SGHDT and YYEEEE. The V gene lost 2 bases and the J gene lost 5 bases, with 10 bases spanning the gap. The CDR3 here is CASSFGRQTEAFF. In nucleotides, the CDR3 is TGTGCCAGCAGCTTCGGCAGGCAAACTGAAGCTTTCTTT.

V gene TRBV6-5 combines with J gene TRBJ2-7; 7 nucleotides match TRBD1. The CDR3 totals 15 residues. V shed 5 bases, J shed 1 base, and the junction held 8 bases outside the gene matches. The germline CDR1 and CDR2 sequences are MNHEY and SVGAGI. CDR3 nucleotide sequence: TGTGCCAGCAGTCCATCTCCAGGGGGTTCCTACGAGCAGTACTTC. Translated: CASSPSPGGSYEQYF.

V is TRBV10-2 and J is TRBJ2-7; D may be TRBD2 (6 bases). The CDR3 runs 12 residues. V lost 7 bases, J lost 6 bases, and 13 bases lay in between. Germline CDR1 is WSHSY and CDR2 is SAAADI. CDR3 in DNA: TGCGCCAGCAACATGGGACTGAGCGAGCAGTACTTC. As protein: CASNMGLSEQYF.

In DNA, the CDR3 is TGTGCCAGCAGTGAACTTAACACTGAAGCTTTCTTT. Protein sequence: CASSELNTEAFF. V and J are TRBV6-1 and TRBJ1-1; D unresolved. V lost 2 bases, J lost 2 bases, and 3 bases lay in between. CDR1 and CDR2 (germline): MNHNS, SASEGT. CDR3 length equals 12 residues.

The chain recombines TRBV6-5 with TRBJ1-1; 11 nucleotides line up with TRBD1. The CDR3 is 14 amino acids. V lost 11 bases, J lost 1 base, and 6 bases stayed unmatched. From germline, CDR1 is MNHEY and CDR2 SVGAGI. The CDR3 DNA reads TGTGCCGCCGAGGGACAGGGGGAGAACACTGAAGCTTTCTTT. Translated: CAAEGQGENTEAFF.

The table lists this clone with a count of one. DNA for the CDR3: TGTGCCAGCAGTCGGATAGCGGGGAACGAGTACTTC. Protein product: CASSRIAGNEYF. The chain carries TRBV27 and TRBJ2-7; TRBD2 aligns across 8 bases. The germline CDR1 and CDR2 sequences are MNHEY and SMNVEV (reference sequence). V was clipped by 5 bases and J by 11 bases; unmatched bases: 8. The CDR3 spans 12 residues.

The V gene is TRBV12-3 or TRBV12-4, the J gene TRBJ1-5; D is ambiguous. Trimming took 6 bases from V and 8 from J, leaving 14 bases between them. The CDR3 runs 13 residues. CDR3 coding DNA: TGTGCCAGCAGCTTGTCGGGTAGCGAGCCCCAGCATTTT. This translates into CASSLSGSEPQHF.

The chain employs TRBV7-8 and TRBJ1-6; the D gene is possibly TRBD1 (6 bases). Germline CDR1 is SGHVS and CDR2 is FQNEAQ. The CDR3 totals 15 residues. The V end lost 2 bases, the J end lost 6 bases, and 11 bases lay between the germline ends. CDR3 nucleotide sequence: TGTGCCAGCAGCTTAATCGACAGGAGTAATTCACCCCTCCACTTT. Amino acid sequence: CASSLIDRSNSPLHF. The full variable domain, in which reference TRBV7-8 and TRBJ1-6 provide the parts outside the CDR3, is GAGVSQSPRYKVAKRGQDVALRCDPISGHVSLFWYQQALGQGPEFLTYFQNEAQLDKSGLPSDRFFAERPEGSVSTLKIQRTQQEDSAVYLCASSLIDRSNSPLHFGNGTRLTVT.

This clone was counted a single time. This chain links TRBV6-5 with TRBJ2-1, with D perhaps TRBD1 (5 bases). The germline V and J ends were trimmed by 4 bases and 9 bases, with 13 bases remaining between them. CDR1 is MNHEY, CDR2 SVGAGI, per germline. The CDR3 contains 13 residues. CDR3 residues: CASSLVREGEQFF. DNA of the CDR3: TGTGCCAGCAGTTTGGTCAGGGAAGGTGAGCAGTTCTTC.

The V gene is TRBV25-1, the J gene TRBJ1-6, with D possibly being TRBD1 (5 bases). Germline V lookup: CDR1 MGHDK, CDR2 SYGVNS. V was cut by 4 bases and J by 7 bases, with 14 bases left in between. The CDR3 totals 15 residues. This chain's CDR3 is CASSASGESNSPLHF. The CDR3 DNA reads TGTGCCAGCAGTGCCTCGGGGGAAAGCAATTCACCCCTCCACTTT.

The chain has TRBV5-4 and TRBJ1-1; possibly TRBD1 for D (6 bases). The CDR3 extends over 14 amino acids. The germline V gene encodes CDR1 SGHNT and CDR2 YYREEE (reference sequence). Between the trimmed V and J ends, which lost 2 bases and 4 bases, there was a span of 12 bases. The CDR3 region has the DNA TGTGCCAGCAGCTTACAGGGAGGGACCACTGAAGCTTTCTTT. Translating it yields CASSLQGGTTEAFF.

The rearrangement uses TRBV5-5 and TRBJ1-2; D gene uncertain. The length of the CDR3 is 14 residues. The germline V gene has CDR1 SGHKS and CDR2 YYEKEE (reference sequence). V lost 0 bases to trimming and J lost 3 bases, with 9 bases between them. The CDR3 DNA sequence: TGTGCCAGCAGCTTGGGGGCGAGGGACTATGGCTACACCTTC. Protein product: CASSLGARDYGYTF.